This is a list of T cell receptor beta chains from one sample in a study of blood T cell repertoires in COVID-19. Here immunoSEQ multiplex PCR was the method, and the copy in TCRdb shows in-frame clones only, minus some. In the table there are about 190,000 clones, about 80% of which are singletons. Material: PBMCs or T cells enriched from blood (not recorded which). The receptors derive from a woman in her fifties or sixties with acute COVID-19. Both conserved end residues are trimmed from each CDR3. Only part of the rows carry a size: once, few, many, or a class if the clone is expanded.

j_gene	v_gene	abundance	CDR3aa
TRBJ1-2	TRBV4-3	few	ASSQDLANYGYT
TRBJ1-2	TRBV5-4	few	ASSLPGNYGYT
TRBJ1-5	TRBV12-3/TRBV12-4	NA	ASSPDYQPQH
TRBJ2-1	TRBV11-3	NA	ASEGANNEQF
TRBJ2-1	TRBV27	NA	ASSFSGIPGLAPYNEQF
TRBJ2-1	TRBV11-3	NA	ASTKTGGISHNEQF
TRBJ1-6	TRBV21-1	NA	ASSKGTGKGSPLH
TRBJ2-3	TRBV18	few	ASSPRAIQGADTQY
TRBJ1-2	TRBV19	NA	ASSTGGIPNYGYT
TRBJ1-2	TRBV5-4	NA	ASSLGGVGGDYGYT
TRBJ1-2	TRBV18	NA	ASSTGTEGGYT
TRBJ1-4	TRBV30	few	AWRDRADEKLF
TRBJ1-2	TRBV24-1	once	ATSFLDGYT
TRBJ2-7	TRBV6-2/TRBV6-3	NA	ASSKPGTGTFEQY
TRBJ2-3	TRBV25-1	NA	ASSASHTDTQY
TRBJ2-3	TRBV28	NA	ATGGPDTDTQY
TRBJ1-2	TRBV3-1/TRBV3-2	many	ASSQSLTANYGYT
TRBJ1-2	TRBV6-2/TRBV6-3	NA	ASSYKQGYGYT
TRBJ1-6	TRBV12-3/TRBV12-4	NA	ASSLQNNSPLH
TRBJ1-2	TRBV6-5	once	ASSPHRGAYGYT
TRBJ2-3	TRBV24-1	NA	ATSESGTSVSTQY
TRBJ1-2	TRBV9	NA	ASSTLRDRAGYT
TRBJ1-1	TRBV6-5	NA	ASSFGGTVNTEAF
TRBJ1-3	TRBV7-8	NA	ASSPIPGSGNTIY
TRBJ2-1	TRBV9	NA	ASTISGSDGNEQF
TRBJ1-1	TRBV29-1	NA	SANRGRNTEAF
TRBJ2-2	TRBV4-1	NA	ASSLTGVGSTGELF
TRBJ2-1	TRBV7-9	NA	ASSLTTGGVYNEQF
TRBJ2-6	TRBV3-1/TRBV3-2	NA	ASSQDSSGANVLT
TRBJ2-5	TRBV24-1	NA	ATSGGGAGSPQETQY
TRBJ1-4	TRBV5-1	NA	ASSSTGGSNEKLF
TRBJ2-5	TRBV3-1/TRBV3-2	NA	ASSQDVATETQY
TRBJ2-7	TRBV18	NA	ASSPRGTGTGYEQY
TRBJ1-1	TRBV4-1	few	ASSQGQSNTEAF
TRBJ1-2	TRBV6-2/TRBV6-3	NA	ASSSSQAYYGYT
TRBJ1-5	TRBV5-1	NA	ASSLGQGSNQPQH
TRBJ1-1	TRBV5-1	NA	ASSLASGRRTEAF